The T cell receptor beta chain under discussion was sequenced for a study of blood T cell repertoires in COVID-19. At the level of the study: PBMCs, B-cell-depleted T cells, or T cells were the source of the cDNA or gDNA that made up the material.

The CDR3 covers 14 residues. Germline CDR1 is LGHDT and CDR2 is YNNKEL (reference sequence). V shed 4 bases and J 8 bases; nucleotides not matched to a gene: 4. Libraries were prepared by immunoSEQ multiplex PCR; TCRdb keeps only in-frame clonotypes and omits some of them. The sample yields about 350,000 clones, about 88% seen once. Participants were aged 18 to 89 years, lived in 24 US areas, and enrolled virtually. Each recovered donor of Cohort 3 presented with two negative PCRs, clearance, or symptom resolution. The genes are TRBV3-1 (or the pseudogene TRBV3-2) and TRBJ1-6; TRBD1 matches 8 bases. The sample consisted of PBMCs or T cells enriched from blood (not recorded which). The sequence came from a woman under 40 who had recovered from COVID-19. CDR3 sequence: CASSRGQGDSPLHF. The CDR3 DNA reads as TGTGCCAGCAGCCGTGGACAGGGCGATTCACCCCTCCACTTT.